This T cell receptor (beta chain) was profiled in a study of T cell responses to AZD1222 COVID-19 vaccine. Regarding the study as a whole: Most donors were white British and more were female, and clonal diversity was possibly underestimated. The reported proportion of spike-specific TCRs targeting unmutated variant regions was nearly half.

The assay was immunoSEQ multiplex PCR, and TCRdb's table has in-frame clones only and misses some. The sample gives 120,000 to 150,000 clones, around nine tenths of which show up once; about 3% is in the top ten. A note on this clone: What it recognizes is unknown.

V dropped 3 bases and J dropped 6; count of bases not matched to a gene: 7. Germline V CDR1 and CDR2: LNHDA, SQIVND (reference sequence). The CDR3 extends over 15 amino acids. The V and J genes are TRBV19 and TRBJ2-1, with 8 bases fitting TRBD1. The material sequenced was peripheral blood, taken on day 0 of MenACWY control vaccination. The clonotype was recovered from an adult in good health. The CDR3 DNA follows: TGTGCCAGTAGTATCAGCCAGGGGGCAATCAATGAGCAGTTCTTC. This sequence encodes CASSISQGAINEQFF.